This T cell receptor (beta chain) was captured in a study of blood T cell repertoires in COVID-19. The overall study: In each case, the material was cDNA or gDNA derived from T cells, B-cell-depleted T cells, or PBMCs.

The table came from immunoSEQ multiplex PCR; TCRdb's copy has only in-frame clones and leaves some out. The sample has 300,000 to 400,000 clones, around 87% seen once. The CDR3 loop spans 17 amino acids. V dropped 3 bases and J dropped 0; count of bases not matched to a gene: 6. The V gene's germline CDR1 is MNHEY and CDR2 SMNVEV (reference sequence). The sample comprised peripheral blood. This chain links TRBV27 with TRBJ2-2, with 8 positions matching TRBD2. This sequence was found in a woman in her fifties or sixties with active or convalescent COVID-19. The CDR3 bases are TGTGCCAGCAGTTTCCGGGCGGGGGGAGCGAACACCGGGGAGCTGTTTTTT. The encoded protein is CASSFRAGGANTGELFF.